This entry is about one T cell receptor (beta chain). This sample is drawn from a study of blood T cell repertoires in COVID-19. Whole-study context: The origin of the acute and convalescent COVID-19 samples was the United States, Italy and Spain.

Data came from immunoSEQ multiplex PCR; TCRdb stores just in-frame clones and leaves some out. The table has about 240,000 clones, roughly four fifths seen once. Germline CDR1 is SGDLS and CDR2 is YYNGEE. V was shortened by 7 bases and J by 3 bases, with 17 bases between the two germline ends. The length of the CDR3 is 15 residues. The sample comprised peripheral blood. J is TRBJ1-5 and V is TRBV9; TRBD1 might be the D (5 bases). The sequence was obtained from a man aged 45-65 years with acute or convalescent COVID-19. CDR3 loop: CASAWGVGYNQPQHF. CDR3 nucleotides: TGTGCCAGCGCTTGGGGCGTCGGCTACAATCAGCCCCAGCATTTT. Full variable domain (outside the CDR3, taken from reference TRBV9 and TRBJ1-5): DSGVTQTPKHLITATGQRVTLRCSPRSGDLSVYWYQQSLDQGLQFLIQYYNGEERAKGNILERFSAQQFPDLHSELNLSSLELGDSALYFCASAWGVGYNQPQHFGDGTRLSIL.